A selection of T cell receptor beta chains follows, all from one sample in a study of cytotoxic CD8 clonotypes in ibrutinib-treated CLL. Sequencing used immunoSEQ multiplex PCR; TCRdb keeps in-frame clones, though not all of them. The sample holds some 310,000 clones; roughly 80% are singletons and the top ten take 6.5% to 8.5%. This specimen consisted of PBMCs, obtained before ibrutinib treatment. These receptors came from a human donor with chronic lymphocytic leukemia. CDR3s include the opening cysteine and the closing phenylalanine or tryptophan. A D gene is named only where the DNA matches it firmly. Part of the rows lack a size; the others show once, few, many or a class for expanded clones.

>NA|TRBV7-3|TRBJ2-7|NA
CASSLIPIGEQYF
TGTGCCAGCAGCTTAATTCCCATTGGCGAGCAGTACTTC
>TRBD2|TRBV29-1|TRBJ2-7|NA
CSATNSGRPFYEQYF
TGCAGCGCTACGAATAGCGGGAGGCCCTTCTACGAGCAGTACTTC
>NA|TRBV5-6|TRBJ1-2|NA
CASSLVPPSIYGYTF
TGTGCCAGCAGCTTGGTCCCACCAAGTATCTATGGCTACACCTTC
>NA|TRBV5-1|TRBJ1-2|NA
CASSFGKDSFYGYTF
TGCGCCAGCAGCTTCGGCAAGGACAGTTTCTATGGCTACACCTTC
>TRBD2|TRBV2|TRBJ2-1|NA
CASIPASGYNEQFF
TGTGCCAGCATCCCCGCTAGCGGGTACAATGAGCAGTTCTTC
>NA|TRBV15|TRBJ2-7|NA
CATSRDRGTKSSYEQYF
TGTGCCACCAGCAGAGATCGCGGGACAAAGAGCTCCTACGAGCAGTACTTC
>NA|TRBV6-6|TRBJ2-5|NA
CASSYGGGETQYF
TGTGCCAGCAGTTACGGGGGAGGTGAGACCCAGTACTTC
>TRBD2|TRBV4-1|TRBJ2-1|NA
CASSQLLAGVVYNEQFF
TGCGCCAGCAGCCAACTATTAGCGGGAGTGGTCTACAATGAGCAGTTCTTC
>NA|TRBV11-2|TRBJ2-7|NA
CASSLGLGSYEQYF
TGTGCCAGCAGCTTAGGGTTAGGCTCCTACGAGCAGTACTTC
>TRBD1|TRBV2|TRBJ1-2|NA
CASSGGLGRQGANYGYTF
TGTGCCAGCAGTGGAGGACTAGGAAGGCAGGGGGCAAACTATGGCTACACCTTC
>NA|TRBV19|TRBJ1-3|NA
CASRTQVFSGNTIYF
TGTGCCAGTAGGACCCAGGTTTTCTCTGGAAACACCATATATTTT
>NA|TRBV5-1|TRBJ2-1|NA
CASSLDWVGSYNEQFF
TGCGCCAGCAGCTTGGACTGGGTTGGCTCCTACAATGAGCAGTTCTTC
>NA|TRBV7-9|TRBJ2-7|NA
CAGGSRYSYEQYF
TGTGCGGGGGGTTCCCGGTATTCCTACGAGCAGTACTTC
>NA|TRBV4-3|TRBJ2-3|NA
CASSRRGEGTDTQYF
TGCGCCAGCAGCCGGAGGGGAGAAGGAACAGATACGCAGTATTTT
>NA|TRBV7-2|TRBJ2-5|NA
CASSLQETQYF
TGTGCCAGCAGCTTGCAAGAGACCCAGTACTTC
>NA|TRBV14|TRBJ2-7|NA
CASSQGSRRGEQYF
TGTGCCAGCAGCCAAGGTTCCCGGCGAGGGGAGCAGTACTTC
>TRBD2|TRBV4-1|TRBJ2-5|NA
CASSQGVASGWGETQYF
TGCGCCAGCAGCCAAGGTGTGGCTAGCGGGTGGGGAGAGACCCAGTACTTC
>NA|TRBV6-1|TRBJ1-5|NA
CASSEAQPQHF
TGTGCCAGCAGTGAGGCTCAGCCCCAGCATTTT
>NA|TRBV4-1|TRBJ2-5|few
CASSHVTGSETQYF
TGCGCCAGCAGCCACGTTACAGGATCCGAGACCCAGTACTTC
>TRBD2|TRBV4-2|TRBJ2-5|few
CASSQGLAGGETQYF
TGTGCCAGCAGCCAAGGACTAGCGGGCGGTGAGACCCAGTACTTC
>NA|TRBV28|TRBJ1-3|NA
CASSRWLSSGNTIYF
TGTGCCAGCAGCCGGTGGCTCTCCTCTGGAAACACCATATATTTT
>TRBD2|TRBV5-1|TRBJ2-1|NA
CASSSGLAGPRLF
TGCGCCAGCAGCTCGGGATTAGCGGGACCCCGGCTCTTC
>NA|TRBV13|TRBJ2-1|NA
CAPSQYWNSYNEQFF
TGTGCCCCCAGCCAATACTGGAACTCCTACAATGAGCAGTTCTTC
>TRBD2|TRBV28|TRBJ2-2|NA
CASSTDKRGLNTGELFF
TGTGCCAGCAGCACTGACAAGCGGGGGTTGAACACCGGGGAGCTGTTTTTT
>TRBD2|TRBV4-3|TRBJ2-1|NA
CASSQDRGTRGWNEQFF
TGCGCCAGCAGCCAAGATCGGGGGACTAGGGGGTGGAATGAGCAGTTCTTC
>TRBD2|TRBV12-5|TRBJ2-3|NA
CASGLVLGRALDTQYF
TGTGCTAGTGGTTTGGTACTCGGGAGGGCCTTAGATACGCAGTATTTT
>TRBD2|TRBV7-9|TRBJ2-1|NA
CASSSYGLAEYNEQFF
TGTGCCAGCAGCTCCTACGGACTAGCGGAGTACAATGAGCAGTTCTTC
>TRBD1|TRBV4-1|TRBJ1-2|NA
CASSGTARGYTF
TGCGCCAGCAGCGGGACAGCACGGGGCTACACCTTC
>NA|TRBV11-3|TRBJ2-1|once
CASSLDGRGGEQFF
TGTGCCAGCAGCTTAGATGGGCGGGGAGGTGAGCAGTTCTTC
>NA|TRBV28|TRBJ1-5|NA
CASRGAVNQPQHF
TGTGCCAGCAGAGGGGCGGTCAATCAGCCCCAGCATTTT
>NA|TRBV27|TRBJ2-5|once
CASSLYPGGGETQYF
TGTGCCAGCAGTTTATACCCTGGAGGGGGAGAGACCCAGTACTTC
>NA|TRBV18|TRBJ1-1|NA
CASSPKDRNTEAFF
TGTGCCAGCTCACCAAAGGACAGGAACACTGAAGCTTTCTTT
>NA|TRBV7-9|TRBJ2-2|many
CASSLTGELFF
TGTGCCAGCAGCTTAACCGGGGAGCTGTTTTTT
>NA|TRBV7-9|TRBJ2-7|NA
CASRLSDEQYF
TGTGCCAGCAGACTTAGCGACGAGCAGTACTTC
>TRBD1|TRBV5-4|TRBJ1-1|NA
CASSVGRGLSAEAFF
TGTGCCAGCAGCGTGGGCAGGGGGCTTTCCGCTGAAGCTTTCTTT
>NA|TRBV9|TRBJ1-2|few
CASSVDWLTNYGYTF
TGTGCCAGCAGCGTAGATTGGTTGACTAACTATGGCTACACCTTC
>NA|TRBV21-1|TRBJ1-3|once
CASSKVEGTLGSGNTIYF
TGTGCCAGCAGCAAAGTGGAGGGAACCTTGGGCTCTGGAAACACCATATATTTT
>TRBD2|TRBV10-3|TRBJ2-7|NA
CAISPTSGRHEQYF
TGTGCCATCAGTCCAACTAGCGGGAGACACGAGCAGTACTTC
>NA|TRBV7-2|TRBJ2-7|NA
CASSFTGSSYEQYF
TGTGCCAGCAGCTTTACGGGGTCCTCCTACGAGCAGTACTTC
>NA|TRBV5-1|TRBJ1-4|NA
CASSLGDSTNEKLFF
TGCGCCAGCAGCTTGGGTGATTCAACTAATGAAAAACTGTTTTTT
>TRBD2|TRBV10-3|TRBJ2-7|NA
CAIRTSGRAAYEQYF
TGTGCCATCAGGACCAGCGGGAGGGCCGCCTACGAGCAGTACTTC
>NA|TRBV7-8|TRBJ1-2|NA
CASSLARDTNYGYTF
TGTGCCAGCAGCTTAGCAAGGGACACCAACTATGGCTACACCTTC
>NA|TRBV27|TRBJ2-7|NA
CASSLSGTVSYEQYF
TGTGCCAGCAGTTTATCGGGGACGGTCTCCTACGAGCAGTACTTC
>NA|TRBV7-3|TRBJ2-2|NA
CASSFSNTGELFF
TGTGCCAGCAGTTTTTCTAACACCGGGGAGCTGTTTTTT
>TRBD1|TRBV19|TRBJ1-4|NA
CASSSGTAYEKLFF
TGTGCCAGTAGTAGCGGGACAGCATATGAAAAACTGTTTTTT
>TRBD1|TRBV19|TRBJ1-5|NA
CASSIYGTGNNQPQHF
TGTGCCAGTAGTATATACGGGACAGGGAACAATCAGCCCCAGCATTTT
>TRBD1|TRBV2|TRBJ1-2|NA
CASSENAGTGSGYTF
TGTGCCAGCAGTGAAAACGCCGGGACAGGGTCCGGCTACACCTTC
>NA|TRBV30|TRBJ2-5|NA
CAWSRGLLQETQYF
TGTGCCTGGAGTCGGGGACTTTTACAAGAGACCCAGTACTTC
>NA|TRBV20-1|TRBJ2-7|NA
CSARGPVEQYF
TGCAGTGCTAGAGGCCCGGTCGAGCAGTACTTC
>TRBD1|TRBV7-9|TRBJ2-7|NA
CASSSIDRGGEQYF
TGTGCCAGCAGCTCTATAGACAGGGGGGGCGAGCAGTACTTC
>TRBD2|TRBV10-3|TRBJ2-5|NA
CAISGQTSGSRLETQYF
TGTGCCATCAGTGGACAAACTAGCGGGAGCCGTCTCGAGACCCAGTACTTC
>TRBD1|TRBV29-1|TRBJ2-1|NA
CSVEAPDRGHTWGRSSYNEQFF
TGCAGCGTTGAAGCCCCGGACAGGGGGCATACTTGGGGACGTAGCTCCTACAATGAGCAGTTCTTC
>TRBD2|TRBV11-2|TRBJ2-1|NA
CASSFRLAGENNEQFF
TGTGCCAGCAGCTTTCGACTAGCGGGAGAAAACAATGAGCAGTTCTTC
>NA|TRBV2|TRBJ2-1|NA
CASSEASSYNEQFF
TGTGCCAGCAGTGAAGCCTCTTCCTACAATGAGCAGTTCTTC
>NA|TRBV4-3|TRBJ2-5|NA
CASSQRRQETQYF
TGCGCCAGCAGCCAGAGGAGGCAAGAGACCCAGTACTTC